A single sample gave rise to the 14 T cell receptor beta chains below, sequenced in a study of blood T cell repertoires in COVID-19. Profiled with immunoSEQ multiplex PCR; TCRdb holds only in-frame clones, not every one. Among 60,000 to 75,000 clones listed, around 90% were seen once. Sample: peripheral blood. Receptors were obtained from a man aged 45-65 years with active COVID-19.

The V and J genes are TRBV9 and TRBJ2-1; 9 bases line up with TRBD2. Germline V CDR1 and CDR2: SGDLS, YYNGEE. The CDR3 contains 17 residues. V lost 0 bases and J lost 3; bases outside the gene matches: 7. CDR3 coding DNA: TGTGCCAGCAGCGTAGAAGGACTAGCGACACACTACAATGAGCAGTTCTTC. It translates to CASSVEGLATHYNEQFF.

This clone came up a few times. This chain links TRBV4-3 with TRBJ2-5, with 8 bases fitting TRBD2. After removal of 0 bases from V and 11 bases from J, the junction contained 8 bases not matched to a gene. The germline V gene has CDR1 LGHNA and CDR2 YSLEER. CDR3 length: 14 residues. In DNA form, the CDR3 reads TGCGCCAGCAGCCAAGAACGGGGGGGCCGTGGACAGTACTTC. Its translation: CASSQERGGRGQYF.

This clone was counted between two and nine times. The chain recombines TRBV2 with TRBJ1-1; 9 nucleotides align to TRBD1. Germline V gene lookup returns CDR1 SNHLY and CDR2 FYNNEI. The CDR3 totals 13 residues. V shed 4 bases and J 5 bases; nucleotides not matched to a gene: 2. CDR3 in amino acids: CASSVGTGTEAFF. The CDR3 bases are TGTGCCAGCAGTGTAGGGACAGGGACTGAAGCTTTCTTT.

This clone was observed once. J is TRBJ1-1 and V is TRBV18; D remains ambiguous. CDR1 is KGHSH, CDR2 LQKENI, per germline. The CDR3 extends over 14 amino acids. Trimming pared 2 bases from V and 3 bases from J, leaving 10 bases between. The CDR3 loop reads CASSPNAGDTEAFF. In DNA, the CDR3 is TGTGCCAGCTCACCAAATGCCGGGGACACTGAAGCTTTCTTT.

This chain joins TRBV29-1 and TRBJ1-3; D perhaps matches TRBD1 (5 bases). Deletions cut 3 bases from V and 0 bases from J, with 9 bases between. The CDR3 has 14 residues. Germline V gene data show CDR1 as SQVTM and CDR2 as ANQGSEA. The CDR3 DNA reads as TGCAGCGTTGACTACGGGGGCTCTGGAAACACCATATATTTT. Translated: CSVDYGGSGNTIYF.

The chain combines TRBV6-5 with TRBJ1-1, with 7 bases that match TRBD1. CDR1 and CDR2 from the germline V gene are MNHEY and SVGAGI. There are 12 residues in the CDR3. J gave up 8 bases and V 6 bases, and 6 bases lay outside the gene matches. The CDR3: CASRFPGQEAFF. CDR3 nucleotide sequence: TGTGCCAGCAGATTTCCGGGACAGGAAGCTTTCTTT.

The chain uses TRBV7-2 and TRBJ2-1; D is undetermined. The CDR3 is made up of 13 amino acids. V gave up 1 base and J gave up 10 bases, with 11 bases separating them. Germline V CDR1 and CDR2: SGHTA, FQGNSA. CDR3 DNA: TGTGCCAGCAGCTTAGGTTTCCTACGAGAGCAGTTCTTC. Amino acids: CASSLGFLREQFF.

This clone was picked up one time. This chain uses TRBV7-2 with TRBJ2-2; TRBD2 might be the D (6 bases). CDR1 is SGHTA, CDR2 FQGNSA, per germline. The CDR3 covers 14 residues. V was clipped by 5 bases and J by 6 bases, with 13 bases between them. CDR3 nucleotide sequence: TGTGCCAGCAGCCAGGGCGGAGGGGCCGGGGAGCTGTTTTTT. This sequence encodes CASSQGGGAGELFF.

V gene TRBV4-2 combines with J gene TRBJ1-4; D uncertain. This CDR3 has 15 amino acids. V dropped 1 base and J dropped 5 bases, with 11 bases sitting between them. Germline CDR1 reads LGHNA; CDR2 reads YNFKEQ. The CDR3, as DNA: TGTGCCAGCAGCCAAGTACTTGATAAAAATGAAAAACTGTTTTTT. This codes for CASSQVLDKNEKLFF.

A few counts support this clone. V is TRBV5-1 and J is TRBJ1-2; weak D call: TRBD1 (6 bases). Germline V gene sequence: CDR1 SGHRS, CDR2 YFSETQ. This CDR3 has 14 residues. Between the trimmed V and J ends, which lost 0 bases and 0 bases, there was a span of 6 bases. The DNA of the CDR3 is TGCGCCAGCAGCTTGGGGGACACTAACTATGGCTACACCTTC. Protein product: CASSLGDTNYGYTF.

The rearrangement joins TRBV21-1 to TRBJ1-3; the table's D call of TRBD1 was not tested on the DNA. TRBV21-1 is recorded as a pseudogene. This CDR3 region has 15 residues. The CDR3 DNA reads TGTGCCAGCAGCTACAACACCCGCTCTGGAAACACCATATATTTT. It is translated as CASSYNTRSGNTIYF.

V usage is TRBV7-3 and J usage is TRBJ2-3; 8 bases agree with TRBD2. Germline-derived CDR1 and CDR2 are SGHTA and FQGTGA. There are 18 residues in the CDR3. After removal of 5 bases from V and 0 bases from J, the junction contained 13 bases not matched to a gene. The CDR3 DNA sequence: TGTGCCAGCAGCACCCCCCGGGGGGGCCCCCTTAGCACAGATACGCAGTATTTT. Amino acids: CASSTPRGGPLSTDTQYF.

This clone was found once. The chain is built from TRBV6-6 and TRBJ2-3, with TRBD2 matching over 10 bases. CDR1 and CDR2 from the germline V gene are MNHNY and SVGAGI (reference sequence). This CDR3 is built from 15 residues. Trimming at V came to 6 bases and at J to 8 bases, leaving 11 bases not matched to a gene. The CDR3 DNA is TGTGCCAGCAGGCCCCCAGCGGGGGGGCCTGTTACGCAGTATTTT. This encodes CASRPPAGGPVTQYF.

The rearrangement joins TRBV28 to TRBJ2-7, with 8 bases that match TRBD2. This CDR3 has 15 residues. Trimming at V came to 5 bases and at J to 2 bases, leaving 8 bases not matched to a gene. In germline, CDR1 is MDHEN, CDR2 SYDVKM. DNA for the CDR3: TGTGCCAGCAGTCAGCAGCGGGAGCTCCCCTACGAGCAGTACTTC. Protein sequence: CASSQQRELPYEQYF.